This T cell receptor (beta chain) was sequenced for a study of T cell responses to AZD1222 COVID-19 vaccine. The repertoire was sequenced with immunoSEQ multiplex PCR; TCRdb's copy has only in-frame clones and lacks some. This sample has roughly 150,000 clones, with around 94% found just once. Pooled together were second doses at about 4 or about 12 weeks. The study's findings and limits: At study baseline, merely six AZD1222 recipients were seropositive.

Points on this clone: Its specificity is not known.

Germline V gene sequence: CDR1 MDHEN, CDR2 SYDVKM. Trimming pared 2 bases from V and 6 bases from J, leaving 10 bases between. This CDR3 comprises 13 residues. This sequence originates from an adult who received the AZD1222 COVID-19 vaccine. Sequencing was performed on peripheral blood, taken 28 days after the second AZD1222 dose. The chain employs TRBV28 and TRBJ1-2; D remains ambiguous. The CDR3 loop is CASSLGVVDGYTF. CDR3 nucleotide sequence: TGTGCCAGCAGTTTAGGGGTTGTGGATGGCTACACCTTC.